This TCR beta chain was obtained from a study of T-cell reconstitution after alpha-beta-depleted transplantation in children. Per germline, CDR1 MNHEY and CDR2 SVGEGT. The ends were cut back, 6 bases at V and 4 bases at J, with 15 bases in the middle. This CDR3 contains 14 residues. The sample holds many counts of this clonotype. Unique molecular identifiers tagged the TCRbeta library. TCRdb independently ran MiXCR on the PCR reads; one entry per CDR3 protein. The sample consists of about 400,000 distinct CDR3 sequences, more than 10% of them appearing once. The source is a human donor who donated a stem cell graft to a child with Fanconi anemia. The gene calls are TRBV6-2 or TRBV6-3 and TRBJ2-5; D is undetermined. The sample in question was PBMCs, obtained from the stem cell graft. CDR3 sequence reads: CASSPIDGRETQYF. The DNA for the CDR3 is TGTGCCAGCAGCCCGATTGACGGCCGAGAGACCCAGTACTTC.